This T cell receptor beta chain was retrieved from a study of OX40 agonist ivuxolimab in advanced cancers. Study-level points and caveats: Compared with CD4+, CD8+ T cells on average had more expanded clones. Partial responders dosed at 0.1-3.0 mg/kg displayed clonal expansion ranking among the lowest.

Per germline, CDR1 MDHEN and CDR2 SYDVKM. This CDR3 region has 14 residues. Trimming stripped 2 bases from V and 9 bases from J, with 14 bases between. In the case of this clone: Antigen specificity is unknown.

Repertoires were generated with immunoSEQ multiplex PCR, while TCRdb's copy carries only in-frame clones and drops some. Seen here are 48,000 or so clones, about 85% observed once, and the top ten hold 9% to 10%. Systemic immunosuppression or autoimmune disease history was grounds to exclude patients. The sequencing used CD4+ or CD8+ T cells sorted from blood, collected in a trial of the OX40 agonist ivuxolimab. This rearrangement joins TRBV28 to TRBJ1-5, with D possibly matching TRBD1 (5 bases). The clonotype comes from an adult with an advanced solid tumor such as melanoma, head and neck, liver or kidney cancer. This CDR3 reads CASSLGYLGGPQHF. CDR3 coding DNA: TGTGCCAGCAGTTTAGGTTATCTCGGGGGGCCCCAGCATTTT.